This TCR beta chain was recorded in a study of post-analysis software for immune sequencing data. As for the study in general: Disease trajectories encompassed relapsing-remitting, secondary progressive and progressive-relapsing multiple sclerosis. Study-wide results and caveats: Versus controls, multiple sclerosis patients showed significantly lower diversity (normalized Chao1). Samples sharing a preparation batch grouped tightly together when assessed by F measure. Four to six TRBV segments were more frequent in patients than controls; TRBV5-6, TRBV5-1 and TRBV20-1 belonged to this group.

The germline gives CDR1 SGHTA, CDR2 FQGNSA. With 0 bases clipped from V and 5 bases from J, the junction kept 3 bases outside the gene matches. The CDR3 runs 14 residues. Researchers reported that TCR beta cDNA libraries carried unique molecular identifiers. TCRdb reanalysed the PCR reads using MiXCR and keeps one entry per CDR3 protein. The sample yields almost 700,000 distinct CDR3 sequences, about 60% seen once. This clonotype occurred a few times. Its antigen is as yet unknown. This clonotype originated in a girl aged 2-10 years with multiple sclerosis. Sequenced input: blood. The chain links TRBV7-2 to TRBJ1-2, with TRBD1 matching 7 bases. This chain's CDR3 is CASSLAQTGYGYTF. The CDR3 DNA is TGTGCCAGCAGCTTAGCGCAGACAGGGTATGGCTACACCTTC.